This T cell receptor beta chain appears in the sequencing data of a study of T cell responses to AZD1222 COVID-19 vaccine. The CDR3 consists of 17 residues. Germline CDR1 MNHEY, CDR2 SMNVEV (reference sequence). Trimming at V came to 5 bases and at J to 0 bases, leaving 8 bases not matched to a gene. Measured with immunoSEQ multiplex PCR; TCRdb has only the in-frame clones, and not every one. Here the sample spans about 80,000 clones, less than 95% being singletons. The chain links TRBV27 to TRBJ2-1; TRBD2 matches at 9 bases. The sequencing used peripheral blood, collected 28 days after the second AZD1222 dose. The clonotype was recovered from an adult who received the AZD1222 COVID-19 vaccine. The CDR3 coding sequence is TGTGCCAGCAGTCCTTATAGCGGGAGCAGCTCCTACAATGAGCAGTTCTTC. Protein product: CASSPYSGSSSYNEQFF.